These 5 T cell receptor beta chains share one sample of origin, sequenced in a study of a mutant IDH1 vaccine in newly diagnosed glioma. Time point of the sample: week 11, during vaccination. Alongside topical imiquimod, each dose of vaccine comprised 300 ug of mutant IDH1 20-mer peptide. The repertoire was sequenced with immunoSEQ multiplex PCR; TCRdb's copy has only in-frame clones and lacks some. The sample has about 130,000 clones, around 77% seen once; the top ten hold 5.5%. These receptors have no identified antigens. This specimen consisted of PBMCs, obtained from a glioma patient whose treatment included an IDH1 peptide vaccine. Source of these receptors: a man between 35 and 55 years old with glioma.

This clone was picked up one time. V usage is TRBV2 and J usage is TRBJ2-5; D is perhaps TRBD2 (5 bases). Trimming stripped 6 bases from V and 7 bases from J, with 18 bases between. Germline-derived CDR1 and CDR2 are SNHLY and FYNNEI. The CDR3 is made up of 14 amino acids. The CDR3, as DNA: TGTGCCAGCAGCCCCCCTAGCCTGGCCGGGACCCAGTACTTC. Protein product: CASSPPSLAGTQYF.

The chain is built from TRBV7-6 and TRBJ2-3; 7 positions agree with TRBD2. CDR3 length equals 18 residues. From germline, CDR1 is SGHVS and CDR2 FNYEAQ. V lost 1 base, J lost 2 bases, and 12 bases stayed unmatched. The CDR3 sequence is CASSLGSSREHFTDTQYF. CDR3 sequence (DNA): TGTGCCAGCAGCTTAGGGTCCTCGCGGGAGCACTTCACAGATACGCAGTATTTT.

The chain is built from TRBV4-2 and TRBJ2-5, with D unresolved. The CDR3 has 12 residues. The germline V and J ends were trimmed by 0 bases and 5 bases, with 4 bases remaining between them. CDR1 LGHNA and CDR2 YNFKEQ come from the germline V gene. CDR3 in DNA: TGTGCCAGCAGCCAAGACTTGGAGACCCAGTACTTC. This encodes CASSQDLETQYF.

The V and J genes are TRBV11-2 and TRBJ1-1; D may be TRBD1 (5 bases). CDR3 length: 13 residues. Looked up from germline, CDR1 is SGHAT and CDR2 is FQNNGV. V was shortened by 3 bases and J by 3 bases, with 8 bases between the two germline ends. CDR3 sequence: CASSLGGDTEAFF. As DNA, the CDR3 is TGTGCCAGCAGCTTGGGGGGGGACACTGAAGCTTTCTTT.

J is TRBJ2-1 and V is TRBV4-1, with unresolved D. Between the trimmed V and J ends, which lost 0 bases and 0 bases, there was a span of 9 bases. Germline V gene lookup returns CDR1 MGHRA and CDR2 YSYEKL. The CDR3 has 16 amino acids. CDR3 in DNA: TGCGCCAGCAGCCAAGATAGACCTAGCTCCTACAATGAGCAGTTCTTC. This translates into CASSQDRPSSYNEQFF.